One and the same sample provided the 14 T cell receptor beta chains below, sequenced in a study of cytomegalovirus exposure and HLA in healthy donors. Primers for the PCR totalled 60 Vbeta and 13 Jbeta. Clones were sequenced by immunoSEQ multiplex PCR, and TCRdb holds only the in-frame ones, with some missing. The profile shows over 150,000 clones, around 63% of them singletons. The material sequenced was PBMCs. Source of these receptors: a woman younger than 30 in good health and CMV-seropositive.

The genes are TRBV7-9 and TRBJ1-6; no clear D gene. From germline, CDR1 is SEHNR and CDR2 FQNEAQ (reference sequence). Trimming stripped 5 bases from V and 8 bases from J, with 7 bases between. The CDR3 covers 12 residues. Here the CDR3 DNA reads TGTGCCAGCAGCCCATTTGATTCACCCCTCCACTTT. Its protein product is CASSPFDSPLHF.

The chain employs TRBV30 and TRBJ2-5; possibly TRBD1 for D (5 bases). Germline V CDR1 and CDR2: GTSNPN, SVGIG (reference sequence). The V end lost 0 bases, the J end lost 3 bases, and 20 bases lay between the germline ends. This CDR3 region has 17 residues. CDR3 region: CAWSVPKTDNTKETQYF. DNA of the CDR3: TGTGCCTGGAGTGTACCGAAGACAGATAACACCAAAGAGACCCAGTACTTC.

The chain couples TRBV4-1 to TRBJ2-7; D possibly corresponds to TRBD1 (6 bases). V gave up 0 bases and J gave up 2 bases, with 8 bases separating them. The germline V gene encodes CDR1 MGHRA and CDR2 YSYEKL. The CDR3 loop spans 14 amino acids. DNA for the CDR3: TGCGCCAGCAGCCAAGAGGGACATACCTACGAGCAGTACTTC. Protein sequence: CASSQEGHTYEQYF.

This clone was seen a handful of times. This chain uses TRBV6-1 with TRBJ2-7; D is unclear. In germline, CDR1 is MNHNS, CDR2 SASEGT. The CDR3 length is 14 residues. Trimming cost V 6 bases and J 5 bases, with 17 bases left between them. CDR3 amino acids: CASSKISDIDEQYF. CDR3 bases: TGTGCCAGCAGCAAAATATCTGACATCGACGAGCAGTACTTC.

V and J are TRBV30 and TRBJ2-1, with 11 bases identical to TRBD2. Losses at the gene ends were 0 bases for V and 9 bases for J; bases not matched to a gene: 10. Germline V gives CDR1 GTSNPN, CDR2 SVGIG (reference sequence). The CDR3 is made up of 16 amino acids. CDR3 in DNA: TGTGCCTGGAGTGTTACTAGCGGGAGCCATCAGGGTGAGCAGTTCTTC. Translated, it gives CAWSVTSGSHQGEQFF.

CDR3 residues: CASSFARGGTSTDTQYF. As DNA, the CDR3 is TGCGCCAGCAGCTTCGCCCGCGGGGGGACTAGCACAGATACGCAGTATTTT. The genes are TRBV5-1 and TRBJ2-3, with 8 bases identical to TRBD2. CDR3 length equals 17 residues. V dropped 2 bases and J dropped 0; count of bases not matched to a gene: 8. Germline loops: CDR1 SGHRS, CDR2 YFSETQ. Based on the CDR3 plus reference TRBV5-1 and TRBJ2-3, the full variable domain is KAGVTQTPRYLIKTRGQQVTLSCSPISGHRSVSWYQQTPGQGLQFLFEYFSETQRNKGNFPGRFSGRQFSNSRSEMNVSTLELGDSALYLCASSFARGGTSTDTQYFGPGTRLTVL.

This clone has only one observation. The CDR3 DNA is TGTGCCAGCAGCCCAGCGGGAGGAGCAGAGACCCAGTACTTC. Its protein product is CASSPAGGAETQYF. V gene TRBV7-3 combines with J gene TRBJ2-5, with 9 bases identical to TRBD2. This CDR3 comprises 14 residues. Germline trimming cut 5 bases from V and 4 bases from J; bases unmatched to any gene: 5. The germline CDR1 and CDR2 sequences are SGHTA and FQGTGA.

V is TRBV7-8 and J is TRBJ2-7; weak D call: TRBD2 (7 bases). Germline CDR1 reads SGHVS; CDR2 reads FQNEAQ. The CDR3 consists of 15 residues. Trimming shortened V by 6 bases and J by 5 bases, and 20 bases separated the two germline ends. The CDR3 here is CASSPRAGALDEQYF. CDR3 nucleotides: TGTGCCAGCAGTCCCCGGGCGGGGGCTCTGGACGAGCAGTACTTC.

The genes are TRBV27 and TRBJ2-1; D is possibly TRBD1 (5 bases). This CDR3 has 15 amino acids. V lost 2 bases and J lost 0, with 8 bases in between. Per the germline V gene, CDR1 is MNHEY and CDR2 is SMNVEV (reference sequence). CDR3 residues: CASSLSRVSYNEQFF. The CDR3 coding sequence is TGTGCCAGCAGTTTAAGCAGGGTCTCCTACAATGAGCAGTTCTTC.

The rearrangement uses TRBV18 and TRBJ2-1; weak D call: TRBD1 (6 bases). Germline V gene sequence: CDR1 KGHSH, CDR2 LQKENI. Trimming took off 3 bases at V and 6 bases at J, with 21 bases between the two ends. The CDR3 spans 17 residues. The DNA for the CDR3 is TGTGCCAGCTCACCTGTGGCTGGGGGCCGCACTGGCAATGAGCAGTTCTTC. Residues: CASSPVAGGRTGNEQFF. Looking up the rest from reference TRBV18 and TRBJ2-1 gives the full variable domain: NAGVMQNPRHLVRRRGQEARLRCSPMKGHSHVYWYRQLPEEGLKFMVYLQKENIIDESGMPKERFSAEFPKEGPSILRIQQVVRGDSAAYFCASSPVAGGRTGNEQFFGPGTRLTVL.

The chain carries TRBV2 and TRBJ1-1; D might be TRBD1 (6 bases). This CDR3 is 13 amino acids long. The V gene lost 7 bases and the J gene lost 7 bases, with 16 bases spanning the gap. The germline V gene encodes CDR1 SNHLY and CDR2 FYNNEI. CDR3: CASTRGGGIEAFF. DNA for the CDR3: TGTGCCAGCACGAGGGGGGGAGGGATTGAAGCTTTCTTT.

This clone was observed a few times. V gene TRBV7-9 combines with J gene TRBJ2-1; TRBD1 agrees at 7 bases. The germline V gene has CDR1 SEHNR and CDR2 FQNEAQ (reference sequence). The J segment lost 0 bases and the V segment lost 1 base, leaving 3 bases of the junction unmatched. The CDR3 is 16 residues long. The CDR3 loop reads CASSLVTGFSYNEQFF. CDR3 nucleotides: TGTGCCAGCAGCTTAGTGACAGGGTTCTCCTACAATGAGCAGTTCTTC.

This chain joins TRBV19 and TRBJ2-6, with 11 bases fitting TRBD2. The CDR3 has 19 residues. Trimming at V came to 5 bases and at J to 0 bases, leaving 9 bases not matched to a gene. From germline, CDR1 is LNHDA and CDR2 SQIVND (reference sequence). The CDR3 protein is CASSSYGLAGPSGANVLTF. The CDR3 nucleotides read TGTGCCAGTAGTTCCTACGGACTAGCGGGTCCCTCTGGGGCCAACGTCCTGACTTTC.

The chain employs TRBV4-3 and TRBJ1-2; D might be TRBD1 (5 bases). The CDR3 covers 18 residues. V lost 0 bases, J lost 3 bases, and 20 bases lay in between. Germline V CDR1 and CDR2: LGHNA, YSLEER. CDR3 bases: TGCGCCAGCAGCCAAGAGACTGGTTCGGCAGGGCCCTACTATGGCTACACCTTC. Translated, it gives CASSQETGSAGPYYGYTF.